This T cell receptor beta chain was identified during a study of T cell repertoires in cytomegalovirus infection. TCRdb recomputed calls from the reads with MiXCR, one row per CDR3 protein. The sample consists of 300,000 to 400,000 distinct CDR3 sequences, 9.5% of them appearing once. Notes on the study in general: CMV-specific TCR beta clonotypes restricted by HLA-C dominated the ex vivo response.

This CDR3 is 19 amino acids long. CDR1 is LGHNA and CDR2 is YNFKEQ in the germline V gene. With V trimmed by 4 bases and J by 1 base, 16 bases remained unmatched. This clonotype has a count of ten or more. Its antigen is currently unknown. The receptor was derived from a human donor in good health (CMV status not recorded). Some clones in this sample may be carry-over from other donors' samples. Sequenced: PBMCs. The chain employs TRBV4-2 and TRBJ1-2, with TRBD1 matching 9 bases. CDR3 residues: CASSPAGLGQGIGNYGYTF. The CDR3 nucleotides read TGTGCCAGCAGCCCGGCGGGTTTGGGACAGGGAATTGGTAACTATGGCTACACCTTC.